The clone carrying this T cell receptor (beta chain) came up many times. Its antigen remains unknown. The sample originates from a study of T cells after yellow fever vaccination. General study findings and limits: Researchers cautioned that FACS-sorted repertoires could harbor abundant clonotypes contaminating from the bulk population. A small share of clonotypes appeared in both CD4 and CD8 compartments.

TCRdb re-derived calls from the 5' RACE reads in MiXCR, one entry per CDR3 protein. This table holds some 110,000 distinct CDR3 sequences, approximately 7% found once. J lost 3 bases, V lost 8 bases, and 5 bases had no gene match. There are 13 residues in the CDR3. The germline gives CDR1 SGHTA, CDR2 FQGNSA. The sequence was obtained from a young man who received the YFV17D yellow fever vaccine. The chain joins TRBV7-2 to TRBJ2-3; TRBD2 aligns across 7 bases. This sample comprised CD4+ T cells sorted from PBMCs, obtained approximately 11 days after the first yellow fever vaccination. In nucleotides, the CDR3 is TGTGCCAGCGGATCAGCGGGAACAGATACGCAGTATTTT. It encodes CASGSAGTDTQYF.